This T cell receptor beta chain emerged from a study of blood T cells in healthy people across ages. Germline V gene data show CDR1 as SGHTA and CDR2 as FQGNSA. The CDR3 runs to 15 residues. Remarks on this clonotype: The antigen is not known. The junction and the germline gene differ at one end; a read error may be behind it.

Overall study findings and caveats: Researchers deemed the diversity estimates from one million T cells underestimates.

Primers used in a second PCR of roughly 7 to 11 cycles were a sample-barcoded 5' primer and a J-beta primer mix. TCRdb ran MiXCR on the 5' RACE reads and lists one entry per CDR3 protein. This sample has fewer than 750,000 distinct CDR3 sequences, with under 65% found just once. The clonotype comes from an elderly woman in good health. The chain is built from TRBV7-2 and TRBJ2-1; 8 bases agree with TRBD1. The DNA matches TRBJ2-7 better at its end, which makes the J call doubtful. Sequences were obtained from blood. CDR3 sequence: CASGFTGTGYNEQYF. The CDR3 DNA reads TGTGCCAGCGGCTTTACCGGGACAGGCTACAATGAGCAGTACTTC.